The clone carrying this T cell receptor beta chain was detected ten times or more. In building TCR beta libraries, iRepertoire HTBI primers were used together with Arm-PCR of CDR3 regions. TCRdb itself ran the multiplex PCR reads through MiXCR, one entry per CDR3 protein. The top ten hold less than 9% of the sample, which has over 450,000 distinct CDR3 sequences, under 25% seen once. This sample was included in a study of regulatory T cells in long-lasting Graves disease. Time point given: persistent/refractory GD, antithyroid drugs over 5 years with positive TRAb. With RNA extracted from PBMCs as input, the TCR library was made. The CDR3 totals 13 residues. CDR1 and CDR2 from the germline V gene are DFQATT and SNEGSKA (reference sequence). Trimming removed 7 bases from V and 5 bases from J, with 17 bases in between.

This chain uses TRBV20-1 with TRBJ2-5; D may match TRBD1 or TRBD2 (5 bases each). This TCR derives from a female donor with Graves disease. Sequencing used peripheral blood mononuclear cells (PBMCs), obtained when the disease was refractory, from a patient treated with antithyroid drugs. The CDR3 loop is CSVGDGPRETQYF. The CDR3, as DNA: TGCAGTGTCGGGGACGGTCCCCGGGAGACCCAGTACTTC.